One and the same sample provided the 26 T cell receptor beta chains below, sequenced in a study of CD8+ T cells in alopecia areata. RNA was extracted and reverse transcribed into cDNA as the sequencing template. TCRdb's table, derived via immunoSEQ multiplex PCR, lists solely in-frame clones and lacks some. This sample has 110,000 to 150,000 clones, with roughly 50% found just once. The input for sequencing was CD4+ T cells sorted from blood, taken at week 0. The receptors were gathered from a human donor with alopecia areata.

About this clone: A junction boundary mismatches the germline segment, possibly from a read error. This chain uses TRBV29-1 with TRBJ1-2; 7 bases map to TRBD1. This CDR3 contains 12 residues. CDR1 SQVTM and CDR2 ANQGSEA come from the germline V gene. CDR3 bases: TGCAGCGGATTTCATCTAACAGGGGCAGGACTCTTC. Translation gives CSGFHLTGAGLF.

The chain employs TRBV5-5 and TRBJ2-2; 7 bases agree with TRBD1. V was clipped by 0 bases and J by 0 bases; unmatched bases: 2. CDR3 length: 16 amino acids. Germline V lookup: CDR1 SGHKS, CDR2 YYEKEE (reference sequence). The CDR3 protein is CASSLAGTANTGELFF. The DNA of the CDR3 is TGTGCCAGCAGCTTGGCAGGGACAGCGAACACCGGGGAGCTGTTTTTT. Full variable domain (remainder filled in from reference TRBV5-5 and TRBJ2-2): DAGVTQSPTHLIKTRGQQVTLRCSPISGHKSVSWYQQVLGQGPQFIFQYYEKEERGRGNFPDRFSARQFPNYSSELNVNALLLGDSALYLCASSLAGTANTGELFFGEGSRLTVL.

At least ten counts were recorded for this clone. This chain connects TRBV7-2 to TRBJ2-2; 7 bases map to TRBD2. This CDR3 region has 15 residues. Trimming took 4 bases from V and 1 from J; bases not matched to a gene: 3. Germline-derived CDR1 and CDR2 are SGHTA and FQGNSA. Here the CDR3 DNA reads TGTGCCAGCAGCTCACTAGCGAGGAACACCGGGGAGCTGTTTTTT. Translated, it gives CASSSLARNTGELFF.

The chain employs TRBV4-2 and TRBJ1-2; unclear D gene. Germline CDR1 and CDR2: LGHNA and YNFKEQ. Trimming left V 0 bases short and J 5 bases short, with 13 bases between. This CDR3 region has 15 residues. The CDR3 DNA reads TGTGCCAGCAGCCAAGAAAGGGTTATAACGTATGGCTACACCTTC. This codes for CASSQERVITYGYTF.

This chain links TRBV7-2 with TRBJ2-5; the match to TRBD2 covers 9 bases. The germline V gene has CDR1 SGHTA and CDR2 FQGNSA. V shed 0 bases, J shed 2 bases, and the junction held 4 bases outside the gene matches. This CDR3 has 16 amino acids. The CDR3 nucleotides read TGTGCCAGCAGCTTAGCTCAAGCGGGGGGACAAGAGACCCAGTACTTC. This encodes CASSLAQAGGQETQYF.

This clone was seen a single time. This sequence joins TRBV5-1 and TRBJ2-5; 10 bases are a match to TRBD2. CDR3 length: 15 amino acids. Per germline, CDR1 SGHRS and CDR2 YFSETQ. Trimming took 5 bases from V and 5 from J; bases not matched to a gene: 9. CDR3 bases: TGCGCCAGCAGGAGCGGGGGGGCAGTTGTTGAGACCCAGTACTTC. Protein: CASRSGGAVVETQYF.

This chain links TRBV28 with TRBJ2-7; D is unclear. This CDR3 comprises 13 residues. Trimming took 6 bases from V and 0 from J, leaving 9 bases between them. Germline V gene lookup returns CDR1 MDHEN and CDR2 SYDVKM. As DNA, the CDR3 is TGTGCCAGCAGCCGTATGGTCTCCTACGAGCAGTACTTC. It codes for CASSRMVSYEQYF.

This clone was counted between two and nine times. The rearrangement uses TRBV7-2 and TRBJ1-2; a weak D match, TRBD1 (5 bases). Germline V gives CDR1 SGHTA, CDR2 FQGNSA. Trimming cost V 1 base and J 4 bases, with 13 bases left between them. The CDR3 is 15 amino acids. The CDR3 region is CASSLDVGAPYGYTF. The CDR3, as DNA: TGTGCCAGCAGCTTAGATGTAGGGGCACCCTATGGCTACACCTTC.

The V and J genes are TRBV4-2 and TRBJ2-1; D is possibly TRBD2 (5 bases). Between the trimmed V and J ends, which lost 8 bases and 8 bases, there was a span of 16 bases. From germline, CDR1 is LGHNA and CDR2 YNFKEQ. The CDR3 is 13 residues long. CDR3 in DNA: TGTGCCAGCCGCGCGGGCGTGATGGATGAGCAGTTCTTC. Its translation is CASRAGVMDEQFF.

There are many counts of this clone. This chain links TRBV2 with TRBJ2-4, with 9 bases lining up with TRBD1. CDR3 length: 16 amino acids. The V gene end was trimmed by 4 bases and the J gene end by 15 bases; junction bases not matched to a gene: 19. CDR1 and CDR2 from the germline V gene are SNHLY and FYNNEI. The CDR3 protein is CASSAQRTGVPKPAYF. CDR3 bases: TGTGCCAGCAGTGCGCAACGGACAGGGGTCCCCAAGCCCGCGTACTTC.

The chain links TRBV19 to TRBJ1-5; 12 positions match TRBD1. This CDR3 region has 19 residues. The V gene end was trimmed by 7 bases and the J gene end by 2 bases; junction bases not matched to a gene: 15. Germline V gene sequence: CDR1 LNHDA, CDR2 SQIVND (reference sequence). CDR3 DNA sequence: TGTGCCAGTAAAGGGGACAGGGGGCGTGGAACAGGAGGCAATCAGCCCCAGCATTTT. This translates into CASKGDRGRGTGGNQPQHF.

This rearrangement joins TRBV7-9 to TRBJ1-6, with D unresolved. Trimming took off 3 bases at V and 11 bases at J, with 5 bases between the two ends. The CDR3 consists of 11 residues. The germline gives CDR1 SEHNR, CDR2 FQNEAQ (reference sequence). The CDR3 spells CASSFTAPLHF. The CDR3 DNA sequence: TGTGCCAGCAGCTTCACGGCACCCCTCCACTTT.

This clone was seen more than once but under ten times. The rearrangement uses TRBV5-4 and TRBJ2-3; D might be TRBD1 or TRBD2, each matching 6 bases. CDR1 is SGHNT, CDR2 YYREEE, per germline (reference sequence). V was shortened by 1 base and J by 6 bases, with 15 bases between the two germline ends. The length of the CDR3 is 15 residues. This chain's CDR3 is CASSLSGARGDTQYF. In nucleotides, the CDR3 is TGTGCCAGCAGCTTGTCAGGGGCGCGGGGTGATACGCAGTATTTT.

This clone has just a few counts. CDR3 sequence reads: CSVELSQNTEAFF. The DNA of the CDR3 is TGCAGCGTTGAATTATCACAGAACACTGAAGCTTTCTTT. The chain uses TRBV29-1 and TRBJ1-1; D is ambiguous. The germline V and J ends were trimmed by 2 bases and 1 base, with 8 bases remaining between them. CDR1 and CDR2 from the germline V gene are SQVTM and ANQGSEA. The CDR3 sequence is 13 residues long.

The V gene is TRBV27, the J gene TRBJ2-1; 8 bases align to TRBD1. V lost 6 bases to trimming and J lost 7 bases; unmatched junction nucleotides: 11. The CDR3 contains 15 residues. Germline CDR1 is MNHEY and CDR2 is SMNVEV (reference sequence). DNA of the CDR3: TGTGCCAGCAGAACGACGGGACAGGATGGTAATGAGCAGTTCTTC. It codes for CASRTTGQDGNEQFF.

V and J are TRBV10-3 and TRBJ2-7; tentative D call: TRBD2 (5 bases). The CDR3 sequence is 16 residues long. The V end was cut by 2 bases, the J end by 0 bases, with 14 bases between. The germline V gene encodes CDR1 ENHRY and CDR2 SYGVKD. DNA of the CDR3: TGTGCCATCAGTGAGCCGGCGGCCACTAGCTCCTACGAGCAGTACTTC. It codes for CAISEPAATSSYEQYF.

J is TRBJ2-3 and V is TRBV7-9; 8 bases map to TRBD2. Germline lookup yields CDR1 SEHNR and CDR2 FQNEAQ (reference sequence). V lost 5 bases, J lost 1 base, and 2 bases stayed unmatched. The CDR3 length is 14 residues. The CDR3 loop reads CASSRSGGTDTQYF. CDR3 coding DNA: TGTGCCAGCAGCCGTAGCGGGGGCACAGATACGCAGTATTTT. Looking up the rest from reference TRBV7-9 and TRBJ2-3 gives the full variable domain: DTGVSQNPRHKITKRGQNVTFRCDPISEHNRLYWYRQTLGQGPEFLTYFQNEAQLEKSRLLSDRFSAERPKGSFSTLEIQRTEQGDSAMYLCASSRSGGTDTQYFGPGTRLTVL.

This clone appeared a few times. The J gene is TRBJ2-7, the V gene TRBV30; D unclear. Germline CDR1 and CDR2: GTSNPN and SVGIG (reference sequence). V was clipped by 0 bases and J by 6 bases, with 12 bases between them. The CDR3 extends over 13 amino acids. In DNA form, the CDR3 reads TGTGCCTGGAGTGTAGGCGTAGCCGGCGAGCAGTACTTC. Protein: CAWSVGVAGEQYF.

This sequence joins TRBV29-1 and TRBJ1-3; TRBD1 might be the D (6 bases). The germline V gene encodes CDR1 SQVTM and CDR2 ANQGSEA. V shed 4 bases and J shed 2 bases, with 12 bases lying between them. The CDR3 runs to 14 residues. CDR3 residues: CSVVVRGTGNTIYF. The CDR3 DNA sequence: TGCAGCGTTGTGGTCAGGGGAACTGGAAACACCATATATTTT. Full variable domain (remainder filled in from reference TRBV29-1 and TRBJ1-3): SAVISQKPSRDICQRGTSLTIQCQVDSQVTMMFWYRQQPGQSLTLIATANQGSEATYESGFVIDKFPISRPNLTFSTLTVSNMSPEDSSIYLCSVVVRGTGNTIYFGEGSWLTVV.

This chain connects TRBV28 to TRBJ2-3; a possible D gene is TRBD1 (7 bases). Per the germline V gene, CDR1 is MDHEN and CDR2 is SYDVKM. CDR3 length: 15 residues. V was clipped by 8 bases and J by 1 base, with 16 bases between them. CDR3 sequence reads: CASVGSGTGTDTQYF. The CDR3 bases are TGTGCCAGCGTCGGGAGTGGGACAGGCACAGATACGCAGTATTTT.

This clone was seen more than once but under ten times. The chain uses TRBV5-1 and TRBJ1-5; a possible D gene is TRBD1 (5 bases). V lost 0 bases and J lost 0, with 10 bases in between. The length of the CDR3 is 16 residues. Germline V lookup: CDR1 SGHRS, CDR2 YFSETQ. CDR3 coding DNA: TGCGCCAGCAGCTTGGGGGGGACTGATAGCAATCAGCCCCAGCATTTT. Protein: CASSLGGTDSNQPQHF. The full variable domain, with the rest looked up from reference TRBV5-1 and TRBJ1-5, is KAGVTQTPRYLIKTRGQQVTLSCSPISGHRSVSWYQQTPGQGLQFLFEYFSETQRNKGNFPGRFSGRQFSNSRSEMNVSTLELGDSALYLCASSLGGTDSNQPQHFGDGTRLSIL.

V usage is TRBV7-9 and J usage is TRBJ2-3; D ambiguous. This CDR3 has 13 amino acids. CDR1 SEHNR and CDR2 FQNEAQ come from the germline V gene (reference sequence). With 8 bases removed from V and 0 bases from J, the gap between germline ends came to 9 bases. CDR3 coding DNA: TGTGCCAGCGGGCAAACTAGCACAGATACGCAGTATTTT. It is translated as CASGQTSTDTQYF.

This clone has a handful of counts. J is TRBJ2-5 and V is TRBV19; 9 bases match TRBD2. The CDR3 is made up of 15 amino acids. V shed 8 bases, J shed 4 bases, and the junction held 11 bases outside the gene matches. Germline CDR1 reads LNHDA; CDR2 reads SQIVND (reference sequence). DNA of the CDR3: TGTGCCAGTTCCGGGACTAGCCACCTCCGAGAGACCCAGTACTTC. Its protein is CASSGTSHLRETQYF.

The CDR3, as DNA: TGTGCCAGCAGCTTGGGCCAGGGCTCCTACAATGAGCAGTTCTTC. Its translation is CASSLGQGSYNEQFF. The rearrangement uses TRBV5-6 and TRBJ2-1; D is possibly TRBD1 (5 bases). CDR1 and CDR2 (germline): SGHDT, YYEEEE. With 0 bases removed from V and 0 bases from J, the gap between germline ends came to 7 bases. This CDR3 contains 15 residues.

The V call is TRBV9, the J call TRBJ2-1, with 9 bases lining up with TRBD2. The length of the CDR3 is 17 residues. The germline V gene has CDR1 SGDLS and CDR2 YYNGEE. V was clipped by 4 bases and J by 9 bases; unmatched bases: 17. In DNA, the CDR3 is TGTGCCAGCAGCCCCATTATGCCGGGACTAGCCTTGAGTGAGCAGTTCTTC. Its protein is CASSPIMPGLALSEQFF.

The V and J genes are TRBV6-5 and TRBJ1-4; D is possibly TRBD1 (5 bases). V lost 6 bases to trimming and J lost 7 bases, with 18 bases between them. Looked up from germline, CDR1 is MNHEY and CDR2 is SVGAGI. The CDR3 covers 15 residues. As DNA, the CDR3 is TGTGCCAGCAGGCCCACCGGGTTAGGGGTTGAAAAACTGTTTTTT. This sequence encodes CASRPTGLGVEKLFF.